The 27 T cell receptor beta chains listed next were all sequenced from one sample in a study of CD8 T cells in ankylosing spondylitis. Whole-study results and caveats: A TCR beta motif of 7 or 8 highly homologous variants appeared characteristic of ankylosing spondylitis blood.

No antigen has been identified for these receptors. In TCRdb, the 5' RACE reads were re-called with MiXCR into one record per CDR3 protein. The table has over 200,000 distinct CDR3 sequences, approximately 20% seen once. Specimen: blood, either unsorted or a sorted T cell fraction (not recorded which). These receptors were obtained from a male donor with ankylosing spondylitis.

The chain employs TRBV4-1 and TRBJ2-2, with unresolved D. Germline CDR1 is MGHRA and CDR2 is YSYEKL. The CDR3 spans 15 residues. The ends were cut back, 5 bases at V and 9 bases at J, with 19 bases in the middle. CDR3 sequence: CASSLQAGPNRELFF. The CDR3 DNA is TGCGCCAGCAGCTTGCAGGCTGGACCGAACAGGGAGCTGTTTTTT.

This sequence joins TRBV10-3 and TRBJ1-5; TRBD1 might be the D (6 bases). V lost 10 bases and J 3 bases, leaving 16 bases between the germline ends. Germline V gene lookup returns CDR1 ENHRY and CDR2 SYGVKD. The CDR3 spans 14 residues. Here the CDR3 reads CATHQGGFNQPQHF. CDR3 nucleotide sequence: TGTGCCACCCACCAAGGGGGGTTCAATCAGCCCCAGCATTTT.

This clonotype was observed a handful of times. This chain joins TRBV28 and TRBJ2-1; 10 bases agree with TRBD2. V lost 5 bases, J lost 7 bases, and 11 bases stayed unmatched. CDR3 length equals 16 residues. Per germline, CDR1 MDHEN and CDR2 SYDVKM. CDR3 bases: TGTGCCAGCAGTCCATGGGCTAGCGGGAGAGGGAATGAGCAGTTCTTC. The encoded protein is CASSPWASGRGNEQFF.

This clonotype was detected a few times. CDR3 sequence reads: CASSQDLDSYNEQFF. The CDR3 nucleotides are TGCGCCAGCAGCCAAGATCTGGACTCCTACAATGAGCAGTTCTTC. The rearrangement uses TRBV4-3 and TRBJ2-1, with D unclear. CDR1 is LGHNA and CDR2 is YSLEER in the germline V gene. V shed 0 bases and J shed 0 bases, with 6 bases lying between them. The CDR3 totals 15 residues.

Ten or more counts support this clonotype. CDR3 nucleotides: TGTGCCAGCAGGGAAACAGGGAACACTGAAGCTTTCTTT. Amino acids: CASRETGNTEAFF. The chain links TRBV12-3 or TRBV12-4 to TRBJ1-1, with D perhaps TRBD1 (5 bases). V shed 6 bases and J shed 1 base, with 9 bases lying between them. The length of the CDR3 is 13 residues.

The table lists this clonotype with a few counts. This chain links TRBV12-3 or TRBV12-4 with TRBJ1-1; maybe TRBD1 (6 bases). The V end was cut by 5 bases, the J end by 1 base, with 11 bases between. This CDR3 comprises 14 residues. The CDR3 reads CASSDIQGNTEAFF. Written as DNA, the CDR3 is TGTGCCAGCAGTGATATACAGGGGAACACTGAAGCTTTCTTT.

This clonotype occurred many times. V usage is TRBV12-3 or TRBV12-4 and J usage is TRBJ1-4, with 9 positions matching TRBD1. The CDR3 has 16 residues. With V trimmed by 0 bases and J by 7 bases, 6 bases remained unmatched. CDR3 DNA sequence: TGTGCCAGCAGTTTAGCACCGGGACAGGGTGGTGAAAAACTGTTTTTT. Translated: CASSLAPGQGGEKLFF.

This clonotype showed up just a few times. V is TRBV30 and J is TRBJ2-7; D is ambiguous. Germline lookup yields CDR1 GTSNPN and CDR2 SVGIG (reference sequence). The CDR3 is 12 amino acids. Trimming left V 1 base short and J 0 bases short, with 4 bases between. CDR3 protein: CAWSASSYEQYF. CDR3 in DNA: TGTGCCTGGAGTGCCTCCTCCTACGAGCAGTACTTC. The full variable domain, its missing parts supplied by reference TRBV30 and TRBJ2-7, is SQTIHQWPATLVQPVGSPLSLECTVEGTSNPNLYWYRQAAGRGLQLLFYSVGIGQISSEVPQNLSASRPQDRQFILSSKKLLLSDSGFYLCAWSASSYEQYFGPGTRLTVT.

The V call is TRBV7-6, the J call TRBJ1-1, with 8 bases aligning to TRBD1. Germline loops: CDR1 SGHVS, CDR2 FNYEAQ. V dropped 5 bases and J dropped 3; count of bases not matched to a gene: 11. The CDR3 has 16 amino acids. The CDR3 reads CASSNSGQAGYTEAFF. CDR3 DNA: TGTGCCAGCAGCAACTCGGGACAGGCGGGGTACACTGAAGCTTTCTTT. The whole variable domain, filled in from reference TRBV7-6 and TRBJ1-1, reads GAGVSQSPRYKVTKRGQDVALRCDPISGHVSLYWYRQALGQGPEFLTYFNYEAQQDKSGLPNDRFSAERPEGSISTLTIQRTEQRDSAMYRCASSNSGQAGYTEAFFGQGTRLTVV.

The J gene is TRBJ2-3, the V gene TRBV3-1; 11 bases line up with TRBD2. The CDR3 is 17 residues long. CDR1 is LGHDT, CDR2 YNNKEL, per germline (reference sequence). The junction had 9 bases not matched to a gene; V was cut back by 4 bases and J by 3 bases. CDR3 in amino acids: CASSLAGGLIYTDTQYF. CDR3 DNA: TGTGCCAGCAGCCTAGCGGGAGGGTTAATTTATACAGATACGCAGTATTTT.

The J gene is TRBJ2-2, the V gene TRBV29-1; D could derive from TRBD1 or TRBD2 (5 bases each). CDR3 size: 14 residues. The V gene lost 4 bases and the J gene lost 0 bases, with 9 bases spanning the gap. CDR1 SQVTM and CDR2 ANQGSEA come from the germline V gene. The DNA for the CDR3 is TGCAGCGTTGCAGGGACCACGAACACCGGGGAGCTGTTTTTT. This encodes CSVAGTTNTGELFF.

This clonotype occurred a few times. CDR3 sequence: CASSLVAGGPDEQFF. The CDR3 DNA follows: TGCGCCAGCAGCTTGGTAGCGGGAGGGCCCGATGAGCAGTTCTTC. The genes are TRBV5-1 and TRBJ2-1, with 11 positions matching TRBD2. Per germline, CDR1 SGHRS and CDR2 YFSETQ. Trimming took 0 bases from V and 8 from J; bases not matched to a gene: 4. The CDR3 consists of 15 residues.

J is TRBJ1-4 and V is TRBV29-1, with 9 bases fitting TRBD1. Trimming removed 0 bases from V and 2 bases from J; junction bases left unmatched: 7. Germline V gene data show CDR1 as SQVTM and CDR2 as ANQGSEA. The CDR3 length is 17 residues. The CDR3 bases are TGCAGCGTTGAAGATCGGACAGGGGTTGGCACTAATGAAAAACTGTTTTTT. Translation gives CSVEDRTGVGTNEKLFF.

The J gene is TRBJ2-7, the V gene TRBV7-2; 10 positions match TRBD1. Trimming removed 4 bases from V and 3 bases from J; junction bases left unmatched: 9. Germline CDR1 reads SGHTA; CDR2 reads FQGNSA. The CDR3 consists of 16 residues. The DNA for the CDR3 is TGTGCCAGCAGCTGGACAGGGGGGTCTGCTATCTACGAGCAGTACTTC. Protein product: CASSWTGGSAIYEQYF.

V is TRBV7-9 and J is TRBJ2-3, with D unclear. The CDR3 runs to 15 residues. Germline V gene data show CDR1 as SEHNR and CDR2 as FQNEAQ (reference sequence). V was pared by 4 bases and J by 3 bases, with 14 bases between. The CDR3 is CASSSSLISTDTQYF. In DNA form, the CDR3 reads TGTGCCAGCAGCTCCTCCCTTATTTCAACAGATACGCAGTATTTT.

This clonotype appeared many times. The chain carries TRBV29-1 and TRBJ2-5; the match to TRBD1 covers 9 bases. The CDR3 extends over 12 amino acids. V lost 4 bases, J lost 5 bases, and 2 bases stayed unmatched. The germline V gene has CDR1 SQVTM and CDR2 ANQGSEA. The CDR3 bases are TGCAGCGTTGGGGACAGGGCCGAGACCCAGTACTTC. Protein sequence: CSVGDRAETQYF.

This chain joins TRBV11-1 and TRBJ2-3; 13 bases agree with TRBD2. Germline trimming cut 5 bases from V and 1 base from J; bases unmatched to any gene: 12. Per germline, CDR1 SGHAT and CDR2 FQDESV (reference sequence). The CDR3 length is 19 residues. For the CDR3, the DNA is TGTGCCAGCAGCCCACGGAGGACTAGCGGGGGCCCGGGCACAGATACGCAGTATTTT. It specifies CASSPRRTSGGPGTDTQYF.

This chain connects TRBV5-1 to TRBJ1-2, with TRBD1 matching over 7 bases. Germline V gene sequence: CDR1 SGHRS, CDR2 YFSETQ. Trimming removed 3 bases from V and 0 bases from J; junction bases left unmatched: 2. This CDR3 is built from 14 residues. CDR3 in DNA: TGCGCCAGCAGCTGGGACAGCCCTAACTATGGCTACACCTTC. It yields the protein CASSWDSPNYGYTF.

This clonotype showed up many times. This chain links TRBV12-3 or TRBV12-4 with TRBJ2-1; the D gene is possibly TRBD2 (5 bases). V lost 5 bases to trimming and J lost 9 bases, with 20 bases between them. This CDR3 region has 15 residues. CDR3 amino acids: CASSDIGLVLGEQFF. The CDR3 coding sequence is TGTGCCAGCAGTGACATCGGACTGGTCTTGGGTGAGCAGTTCTTC.

This clonotype showed up many times. The J gene is TRBJ2-1, the V gene TRBV10-3; D possibly corresponds to TRBD2 (5 bases). Germline CDR1 reads ENHRY; CDR2 reads SYGVKD. This CDR3 has 14 residues. V dropped 4 bases and J dropped 8 bases, with 15 bases sitting between them. CDR3 DNA: TGTGCCATCAGTGCCCCTAGCTCGGTCTATGAGCAGTTCTTC. Its translation is CAISAPSSVYEQFF.

V is TRBV4-3 and J is TRBJ2-1; D is unresolved. Germline V gene data show CDR1 as LGHNA and CDR2 as YSLEER. V was cut by 0 bases and J by 12 bases, with 15 bases left in between. CDR3 length equals 14 residues. The DNA of the CDR3 is TGCGCCAGCAGCCAAGATCGCCTCCCGAACCGGCAGTTCTTC. It specifies CASSQDRLPNRQFF.

This clonotype was counted only a few times. This chain links TRBV6-5 with TRBJ2-7; a possible D gene is TRBD2 (6 bases). CDR3 length: 13 amino acids. V was cut by 7 bases and J by 5 bases, with 15 bases left in between. Germline assignment: CDR1 MNHEY and CDR2 SVGAGI. The DNA for the CDR3 is TGTGCCAGCATTAAGGAGGGGTCCCACGAGCAGTACTTC. Its protein product is CASIKEGSHEQYF.

The chain recombines TRBV28 with TRBJ2-7; 8 bases agree with TRBD1. Germline V gene sequence: CDR1 MDHEN, CDR2 SYDVKM. The CDR3 loop spans 15 amino acids. V lost 3 bases and J lost 6; bases outside the gene matches: 10. The CDR3 nucleotides read TGTGCCAGCAGTTTTTACCGGACAGGGCGGTCCGAGCAGTACTTC. Its translation is CASSFYRTGRSEQYF.

This chain joins TRBV15 and TRBJ1-1; maybe TRBD1 (5 bases). This CDR3 comprises 13 residues. CDR1 is LNHNV, CDR2 YYDKDF, per germline (reference sequence). Trimming pared 9 bases from V and 4 bases from J, leaving 15 bases between. In DNA form, the CDR3 reads TGTGCCACTATGGACGTTGGGGGCACTGAAGCTTTCTTT. It yields the protein CATMDVGGTEAFF.

The chain uses TRBV4-1 and TRBJ2-7; no definite D call. This CDR3 region has 15 residues. V gave up 0 bases and J gave up 0 bases, with 9 bases separating them. Germline assignment: CDR1 MGHRA and CDR2 YSYEKL. CDR3 loop: CASSQETASSYEQYF. The CDR3 bases are TGCGCCAGCAGCCAAGAAACAGCGAGCTCCTACGAGCAGTACTTC.

The J gene is TRBJ2-3, the V gene TRBV13; 7 nucleotides agree with TRBD2. The CDR3 contains 15 residues. The V gene end was trimmed by 6 bases and the J gene end by 3 bases; junction bases not matched to a gene: 9. The germline gives CDR1 PRHDT, CDR2 FYEKMQ (reference sequence). The CDR3 nucleotides are TGTGCCAGCAGGGCCAGCGGGGTTCTGACAGATACGCAGTATTTT. Encoded protein: CASRASGVLTDTQYF. The full variable domain, its missing parts supplied by reference TRBV13 and TRBJ2-3, is AAGVIQSPRHLIKEKRETATLKCYPIPRHDTVYWYQQGPGQDPQFLISFYEKMQSDKGSIPDRFSAQQFSDYHSELNMSSLELGDSALYFCASRASGVLTDTQYFGPGTRLTVL.

Note on this clonotype: The junction differs from germline at one of its ends, possibly a read error. V gene TRBV7-9 combines with J gene TRBJ2-7; D is ambiguous. Germline values: CDR1 SEHNR, CDR2 FQNEAQ (reference sequence). The length of the CDR3 is 15 residues. CDR3 amino acids: CSSASSTGRPYEQYF. CDR3 sequence (DNA): TGTTCCAGCGCTTCAAGTACGGGCAGACCCTACGAGCAGTACTTC.